The 28 T cell receptor beta chains given below trace back to one sample, sequenced in a study of blood T cell repertoires in COVID-19. Clones were read by immunoSEQ multiplex PCR, and TCRdb kept only the in-frame ones, dropping some. The sample carries about 150,000 clones, 80% to 85% recorded once. Sequencing used peripheral blood. Receptor source: a man between 65 and 85 years old with active or convalescent COVID-19.

The chain's CDR3 is CASSPERVSGNTIYF. Here the CDR3 DNA reads TGTGCCAGCTCACCTGAGAGGGTCTCAGGAAACACCATATATTTT. V gene TRBV18 combines with J gene TRBJ1-3; D is unclear. This CDR3 spans 15 amino acids. Trimming removed 3 bases from V and 4 bases from J, with 13 bases in between. Germline V gene lookup returns CDR1 KGHSH and CDR2 LQKENI.

The chain couples TRBV18 to TRBJ2-4; perhaps TRBD1 as D (5 bases). Germline CDR1 is KGHSH and CDR2 is LQKENI. The CDR3 totals 14 residues. Trimming took off 3 bases at V and 1 base at J, with 7 bases between the two ends. The CDR3 coding sequence is TGTGCCAGCTCACCGGCAGGGGCCAAAAACATTCAGTACTTC. It is translated as CASSPAGAKNIQYF.

CDR3: CASSNQGYQPQHF. The CDR3, as DNA: TGTGCCAGCAGCAACCAGGGGTATCAGCCCCAGCATTTT. The J gene is TRBJ1-5, the V gene TRBV7-8, with D perhaps TRBD1 (6 bases). Germline CDR1 reads SGHVS; CDR2 reads FQNEAQ. This CDR3 has 13 amino acids. V shed 5 bases and J shed 5 bases, with 10 bases lying between them.

This chain connects TRBV7-8 to TRBJ1-3; D may be TRBD1 (5 bases). V shed 5 bases and J shed 1 base, with 21 bases lying between them. The CDR3 runs to 18 residues. Germline V gene lookup returns CDR1 SGHVS and CDR2 FQNEAQ. Here the CDR3 reads CASSPTMTGGRSGNTIYF. In DNA form, the CDR3 reads TGTGCCAGCAGCCCTACGATGACCGGGGGACGGTCTGGAAACACCATATATTTT.

CDR3 DNA: TGTGCCAGCAGCGCCGGCGGTTTGAACACTGAAGCTTTCTTT. Its protein product is CASSAGGLNTEAFF. The chain recombines TRBV7-2 with TRBJ1-1; the D is unclear. Looked up from germline, CDR1 is SGHTA and CDR2 is FQGNSA. V lost 5 bases, J lost 0 bases, and 10 bases lay in between. The CDR3 consists of 14 residues.

J is TRBJ1-4 and V is TRBV19; no firm D call. The ends were cut back, 4 bases at V and 0 bases at J, with 12 bases in the middle. The germline CDR1 and CDR2 sequences are LNHDA and SQIVND (reference sequence). The CDR3 length is 16 residues. DNA of the CDR3: TGTGCCAGTAGTACCCCGGGAGCTACAACTAATGAAAAACTGTTTTTT. Amino acids: CASSTPGATTNEKLFF.

The chain carries TRBV11-2 and TRBJ2-3; TRBD2 is a possible D gene (6 bases). Trimming left V 4 bases short and J 5 bases short, with 10 bases between. Germline V lookup: CDR1 SGHAT, CDR2 FQNNGV. The CDR3 consists of 13 residues. CDR3 coding DNA: TGTGCCAGCAGCTACGGGACTGTAGATACGCAGTATTTT. Translating it yields CASSYGTVDTQYF.

This clone was counted a single time. The chain combines TRBV7-9 with TRBJ1-2; no firm D call. Germline assignment: CDR1 SEHNR and CDR2 FQNEAQ (reference sequence). The length of the CDR3 is 13 residues. Trimming left V 5 bases short and J 8 bases short, with 15 bases between. Here the CDR3 reads CASSPPGELGYTF. The CDR3 bases are TGTGCCAGCAGCCCCCCTGGGGAGTTGGGCTACACCTTC.

The chain carries TRBV5-4 and TRBJ2-1; 16 bases are shared with TRBD2. The V gene end was trimmed by 4 bases and the J gene end by 3 bases; junction bases not matched to a gene: 7. The CDR3 has 18 residues. CDR1 SGHNT and CDR2 YYREEE come from the germline V gene (reference sequence). The CDR3 is CASSTGLAGGQVYNEQFF. In DNA, the CDR3 is TGTGCCAGCAGCACGGGACTAGCGGGGGGGCAGGTCTACAATGAGCAGTTCTTC.

The V and J genes are TRBV7-3 and TRBJ2-2; no definite D call. Germline values: CDR1 SGHTA, CDR2 FQGTGA. The V end lost 5 bases, the J end lost 6 bases, and 7 bases lay between the germline ends. The CDR3 totals 12 residues. CDR3: CASSGSPGELFF. In nucleotides, the CDR3 is TGTGCCAGCAGCGGCTCGCCCGGGGAGCTGTTTTTT. Filled out from reference TRBV7-3 and TRBJ2-2, the complete variable domain reads GAGVSQTPSNKVTEKGKYVELRCDPISGHTALYWYRQSLGQGPEFLIYFQGTGAADDSGLPNDRFFAVRPEGSVSTLKIQRTERGDSAVYLCASSGSPGELFFGEGSRLTVL.

The rearrangement uses TRBV24-1 and TRBJ2-4; D is perhaps TRBD2 (5 bases). Germline V gene lookup returns CDR1 KGHDR and CDR2 SFDVKD. V lost 1 base, J lost 5 bases, and 20 bases lay in between. CDR3 length: 18 amino acids. DNA for the CDR3: TGTGCCACCAGTGATTTCCGGGTCGGACGGACTTTTGAAAACATTCAGTACTTC. Translation: CATSDFRVGRTFENIQYF.

This sequence joins TRBV18 and TRBJ1-1; D uncertain. This CDR3 has 15 residues. Trimming took 2 bases from V and 0 from J, leaving 10 bases between them. Germline CDR1 reads KGHSH; CDR2 reads LQKENI. Here the CDR3 DNA reads TGTGCCAGCTCACCAGACAACCTCCTGAACACTGAAGCTTTCTTT. It encodes CASSPDNLLNTEAFF.

The chain recombines TRBV19 with TRBJ1-5; no definite D call. The CDR3 runs 14 residues. V shed 3 bases and J shed 7 bases, with 13 bases lying between them. Germline CDR1 reads LNHDA; CDR2 reads SQIVND (reference sequence). The CDR3 is CASSILSPLQPQHF. DNA of the CDR3: TGTGCCAGTAGTATTCTCAGTCCCCTGCAGCCCCAGCATTTT.

V usage is TRBV7-9 and J usage is TRBJ2-7; 11 nucleotides match TRBD2. CDR3 length: 16 amino acids. Losses at the gene ends were 0 bases for V and 5 bases for J; bases not matched to a gene: 6. Germline-derived CDR1 and CDR2 are SEHNR and FQNEAQ (reference sequence). The CDR3 spells CASSLALAGVYNEQYF. Written as DNA, the CDR3 is TGTGCCAGCAGCTTAGCACTAGCGGGAGTATATAACGAGCAGTACTTC.

The chain joins TRBV29-1 to TRBJ1-4; D gene unclear. Germline V gene lookup returns CDR1 SQVTM and CDR2 ANQGSEA. Trimming shortened V by 7 bases and J by 4 bases, and 10 bases separated the two germline ends. The CDR3 extends over 12 amino acids. The DNA of the CDR3 is TGCAGCGCATGGCGGGGTAATGAAAAACTGTTTTTT. It specifies CSAWRGNEKLFF. The full variable domain, rest sourced from reference TRBV29-1 and TRBJ1-4, is SAVISQKPSRDICQRGTSLTIQCQVDSQVTMMFWYRQQPGQSLTLIATANQGSEATYESGFVIDKFPISRPNLTFSTLTVSNMSPEDSSIYLCSAWRGNEKLFFGSGTQLSVL.

CDR3 in amino acids: CASSLGMTGSNEKLFF. CDR3 in DNA: TGTGCCAGCAGCTTGGGGATGACAGGGTCTAATGAAAAACTGTTTTTT. This chain uses TRBV5-6 with TRBJ1-4; TRBD1 matches 7 bases. Trimming removed 0 bases from V and 3 bases from J; junction bases left unmatched: 5. There are 16 residues in the CDR3. Germline loops: CDR1 SGHDT, CDR2 YYEEEE.

V gene TRBV9 combines with J gene TRBJ1-2; D call uncertain. Looked up from germline, CDR1 is SGDLS and CDR2 is YYNGEE. The CDR3 is 13 amino acids. V lost 3 bases to trimming and J lost 2 bases, with 8 bases between them. This CDR3 is CASSAETNYGYTF. The CDR3 DNA follows: TGTGCCAGCAGCGCAGAGACAAACTATGGCTACACCTTC. Based on the CDR3 plus reference TRBV9 and TRBJ1-2, the full variable domain is DSGVTQTPKHLITATGQRVTLRCSPRSGDLSVYWYQQSLDQGLQFLIQYYNGEERAKGNILERFSAQQFPDLHSELNLSSLELGDSALYFCASSAETNYGYTFGSGTRLTVV.

The V call is TRBV18, the J call TRBJ2-1; 7 nucleotides line up with TRBD1. The ends lost 2 bases at V and 8 bases at J; junction bases unmatched: 9. The germline CDR1 and CDR2 sequences are KGHSH and LQKENI. The CDR3 runs to 15 residues. In DNA, the CDR3 is TGTGCCAGCTCACCATTCGACAGGGAATCGCATGAGCAGTTCTTC. Translated, it gives CASSPFDRESHEQFF.

The chain couples TRBV25-1 to TRBJ1-2; D is unclear. The V end lost 4 bases, the J end lost 2 bases, and 14 bases lay between the germline ends. CDR1 MGHDK and CDR2 SYGVNS come from the germline V gene. The CDR3 is 15 residues long. CDR3 nucleotides: TGTGCCAGCAGTGCAATTGGGCAGTTGAACTATGGCTACACCTTC. It encodes CASSAIGQLNYGYTF.

The chain links TRBV7-6 to TRBJ1-1; 8 bases match TRBD1. The CDR3 extends over 15 amino acids. Germline CDR1 SGHVS, CDR2 FNYEAQ. The V and J ends lost 6 bases and 0 bases, in that order; junction bases with no gene match: 6. CDR3 bases: TGTGCCAGCAGACGCGGGACAGGCTTGAACACTGAAGCTTTCTTT. Translated, it gives CASRRGTGLNTEAFF.

This chain connects TRBV5-5 to TRBJ2-7; weak D call: TRBD1 (5 bases). V was trimmed by 4 bases and J by 1 base, leaving 15 bases between them. CDR1 and CDR2 (germline): SGHKS, YYEKEE (reference sequence). CDR3 length: 15 residues. The chain's CDR3 is CASSLIRAGSYEQYF. In DNA, the CDR3 is TGTGCCAGCAGCCTTATCAGGGCCGGGTCCTACGAGCAGTACTTC.

V and J are TRBV30 and TRBJ1-5; maybe TRBD1 (5 bases). CDR3 length equals 13 residues. The germline V gene encodes CDR1 GTSNPN and CDR2 SVGIG (reference sequence). V dropped 5 bases and J dropped 4 bases, with 12 bases sitting between them. The CDR3 nucleotides read TGTGCCTGGGCCGCGGGGCAGAATCAGCCCCAGCATTTT. This translates into CAWAAGQNQPQHF.

J is TRBJ1-3 and V is TRBV5-1; D is ambiguous. The CDR3 length is 15 residues. Germline V lookup: CDR1 SGHRS, CDR2 YFSETQ. V was cut by 4 bases and J by 0 bases, with 11 bases left in between. In DNA form, the CDR3 reads TGCGCCAGCAGCCCTACAGCTTACTCTGGAAACACCATATATTTT. This gives the protein CASSPTAYSGNTIYF.

This chain links TRBV7-8 with TRBJ2-1, with D possibly being TRBD2 (5 bases). Looked up from germline, CDR1 is SGHVS and CDR2 is FQNEAQ. The CDR3 is 18 residues long. V was clipped by 1 base and J by 6 bases, with 22 bases between them. CDR3 DNA sequence: TGTGCCAGCAGCTTAGAGGGCCCGTTCAAGCGGCGTGGCAATGAGCAGTTCTTC. Amino acid sequence: CASSLEGPFKRRGNEQFF.

The chain employs TRBV4-3 and TRBJ1-5, with 8 bases fitting TRBD1. CDR3 length: 15 amino acids. The junction had 6 bases not matched to a gene; V was cut back by 2 bases and J by 6 bases. The germline V gene has CDR1 LGHNA and CDR2 YSLEER. The CDR3 coding sequence is TGCGCCAGCAGCCAACACAGGGGGGTTGCTCAGCCCCAGCATTTT. Its protein product is CASSQHRGVAQPQHF.

The chain joins TRBV9 to TRBJ1-6, with D perhaps matching TRBD1 (5 bases). The CDR3 runs to 14 residues. The germline gives CDR1 SGDLS, CDR2 YYNGEE. Trimming took off 0 bases at V and 8 bases at J, with 9 bases between the two ends. CDR3 residues: CASSVGGTDSPLHF. The CDR3 nucleotides are TGTGCCAGCAGCGTAGGGGGCACGGATTCACCCCTCCACTTT.

The V gene is TRBV12-3 or TRBV12-4, the J gene TRBJ1-1, with D unclear. The V end lost 3 bases, the J end lost 5 bases, and 7 bases lay between the germline ends. This CDR3 contains 12 residues. DNA of the CDR3: TGTGCCAGCAGTTTGCGGGGAACTGAAGCTTTCTTT. Translation: CASSLRGTEAFF.

The rearrangement joins TRBV2 to TRBJ1-6, with 8 bases matching TRBD1. The CDR3 covers 15 residues. CDR1 is SNHLY and CDR2 is FYNNEI in the germline V gene. The ends lost 4 bases at V and 8 bases at J; junction bases unmatched: 7. The CDR3 spells CASSGAGGFYSPLHF. The CDR3 DNA is TGTGCCAGCAGTGGGGCAGGGGGCTTCTATTCACCCCTCCACTTT.